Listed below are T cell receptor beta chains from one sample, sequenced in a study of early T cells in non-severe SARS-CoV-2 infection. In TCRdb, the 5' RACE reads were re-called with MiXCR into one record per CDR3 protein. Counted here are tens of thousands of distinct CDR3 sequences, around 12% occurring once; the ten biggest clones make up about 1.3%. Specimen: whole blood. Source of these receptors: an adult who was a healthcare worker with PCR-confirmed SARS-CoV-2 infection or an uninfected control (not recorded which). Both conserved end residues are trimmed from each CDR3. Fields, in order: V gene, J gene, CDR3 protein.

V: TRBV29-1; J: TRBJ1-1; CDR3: SVAHANTEAF
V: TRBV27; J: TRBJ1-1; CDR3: ASRDSLNTEAF
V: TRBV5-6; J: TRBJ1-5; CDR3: ASSRDRQPQH
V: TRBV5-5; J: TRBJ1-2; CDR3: ASSSPDGLNYGYT
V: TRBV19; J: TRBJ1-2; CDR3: ASRQSYGYT
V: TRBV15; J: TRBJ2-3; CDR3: ATSRASKKY
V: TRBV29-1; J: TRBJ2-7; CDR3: SVLGQGHSYEQY
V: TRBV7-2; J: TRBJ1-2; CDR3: ASSLYQSGYT
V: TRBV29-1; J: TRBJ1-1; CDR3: SVDVGRRVWGTEAF
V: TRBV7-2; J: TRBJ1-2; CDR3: ASSLDSFYGYT
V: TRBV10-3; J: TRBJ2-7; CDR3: AISESLVRTYEQY
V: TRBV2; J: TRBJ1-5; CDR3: ASRPGQQSNQPQH
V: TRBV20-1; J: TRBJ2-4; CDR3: SANTFRGAKNIQY
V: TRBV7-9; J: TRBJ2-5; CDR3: ASSYVGGTGNVQETQY
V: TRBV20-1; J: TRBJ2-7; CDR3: SALGLESYEQY
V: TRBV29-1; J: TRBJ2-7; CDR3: SVRGQGYEQY
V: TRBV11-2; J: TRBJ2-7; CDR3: ASSPTGLAVLTRGTEQY
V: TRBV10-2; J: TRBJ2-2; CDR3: ASRGTGGTGELF
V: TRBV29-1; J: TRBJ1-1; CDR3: SARRGADTEAF
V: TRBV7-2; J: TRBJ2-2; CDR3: ASSLNTGELF
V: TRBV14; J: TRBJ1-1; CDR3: ASSQDQREAF
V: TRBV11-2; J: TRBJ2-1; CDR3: ASSLSGSTYNEQF
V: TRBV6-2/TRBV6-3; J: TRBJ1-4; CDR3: ASSRGLATNEKLF
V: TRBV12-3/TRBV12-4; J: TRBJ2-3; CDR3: ASSFSRGVVDTQY
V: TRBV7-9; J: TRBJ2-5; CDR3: ASSPIVGIRGQETQY
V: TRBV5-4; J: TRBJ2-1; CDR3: ASSLQGLAGGWTYNEQF
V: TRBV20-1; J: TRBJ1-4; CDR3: SAPQAPDEKLF
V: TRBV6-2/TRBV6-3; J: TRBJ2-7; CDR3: ASSWTWYEQY
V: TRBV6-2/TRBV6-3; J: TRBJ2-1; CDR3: ASSYSSESSYNEQF
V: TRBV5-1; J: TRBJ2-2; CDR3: ASSMGLASNTGELF
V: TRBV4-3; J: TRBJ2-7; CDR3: ASSQGSGTPSYEQY
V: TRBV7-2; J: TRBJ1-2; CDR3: ASSVNLGLDGYT
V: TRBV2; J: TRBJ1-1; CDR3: ASSAQGMNTEAF
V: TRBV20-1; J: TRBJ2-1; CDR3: SAHDRGKSSYNEQF
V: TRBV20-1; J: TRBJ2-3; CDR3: SARDLFTSTDTQY
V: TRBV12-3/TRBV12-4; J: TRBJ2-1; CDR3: ASSWTGTYNEQF